Following are 14 T cell receptor beta chains from one sample sequenced in a study of blood T cell repertoires in COVID-19. Assay: immunoSEQ multiplex PCR; the TCRdb copy retains only in-frame clones and omits some. The sample shows 150,000 or so clones, approximately 80% of them seen only once. What was sequenced was peripheral blood. These receptors came from an older woman with COVID-19, enrolled during active disease.

The rearrangement uses TRBV27 and TRBJ2-5; 9 nucleotides align to TRBD2. Unmatched junction bases numbered 7, after V lost 5 bases and J lost 3 bases. The CDR3 runs to 15 residues. Looked up from germline, CDR1 is MNHEY and CDR2 is SMNVEV (reference sequence). CDR3 loop: CASSPPGLAKETQYF. CDR3 sequence (DNA): TGTGCCAGCAGTCCCCCGGGACTAGCCAAAGAGACCCAGTACTTC.

The chain combines TRBV7-8 with TRBJ1-2; 7 bases agree with TRBD1. Germline V lookup: CDR1 SGHVS, CDR2 FQNEAQ. V lost 2 bases, J lost 8 bases, and 17 bases stayed unmatched. This CDR3 has 17 amino acids. CDR3 sequence reads: CASSLIQGGGLSGGYTF. CDR3 nucleotide sequence: TGTGCCAGCAGCTTAATTCAGGGGGGCGGACTATCTGGCGGCTACACCTTC.

The rearrangement links TRBV4-2 to TRBJ2-7, with a weak D call TRBD1 (5 bases). This CDR3 is 15 amino acids long. Germline V lookup: CDR1 LGHNA, CDR2 YNFKEQ. Deletions cut 2 bases from V and 1 base from J, with 12 bases between. CDR3 coding DNA: TGTGCCAGCAGCCAATCCTCCCCAGGGTCCTACGAGCAGTACTTC. It yields the protein CASSQSSPGSYEQYF.

Remarks on this clone: Other DNA sequences in this specimen translate into the identical CDR3. The V gene is TRBV12-3 or TRBV12-4, the J gene TRBJ2-5; no reliable D call. Deletions cut 3 bases from V and 5 bases from J, with 7 bases between. The CDR3 covers 12 residues. CDR3 coding DNA: TGTGCCAGCAGTTTGATGAGGGAGACCCAGTACTTC. As protein: CASSLMRETQYF.

About this clone: This sample includes further DNA sequences coding for the same CDR3. The J gene is TRBJ1-3, the V gene TRBV19; D may be TRBD1 (5 bases). Germline CDR1 is LNHDA and CDR2 is SQIVND (reference sequence). This CDR3 contains 15 residues. V gave up 3 bases and J gave up 4 bases, with 13 bases separating them. The CDR3 is CASSISGPGGNTIYF. CDR3 nucleotides: TGTGCCAGTAGTATCTCTGGCCCAGGGGGAAACACCATATATTTT.

The chain has TRBV7-6 and TRBJ1-6; 8 nucleotides agree with TRBD1. The CDR3 has 18 residues. Germline CDR1 and CDR2: SGHVS and FNYEAQ. With 1 base clipped from V and 1 base from J, the junction kept 6 bases outside the gene matches. CDR3 amino acids: CASSLDPTGGSYNSPLHF. DNA for the CDR3: TGTGCCAGCAGCTTAGACCCCACAGGGGGATCCTATAATTCACCCCTCCACTTT.

This chain connects TRBV5-1 to TRBJ1-5; the D is unclear. Germline CDR1 SGHRS, CDR2 YFSETQ. Trimming shortened V by 0 bases and J by 4 bases, and 5 bases separated the two germline ends. The CDR3 consists of 13 residues. Here the CDR3 reads CASSLDVNQPQHF. The CDR3, as DNA: TGCGCCAGCAGCTTGGATGTAAATCAGCCCCAGCATTTT. The entire variable domain, with the rest obtained from reference TRBV5-1 and TRBJ1-5, is as follows: KAGVTQTPRYLIKTRGQQVTLSCSPISGHRSVSWYQQTPGQGLQFLFEYFSETQRNKGNFPGRFSGRQFSNSRSEMNVSTLELGDSALYLCASSLDVNQPQHFGDGTRLSIL.

The chain combines TRBV3-1 (or the pseudogene TRBV3-2) with TRBJ2-1; the D gene is possibly TRBD2 (6 bases). Looked up from germline, CDR1 is LGHDT and CDR2 is YNNKEL (reference sequence). This CDR3 comprises 14 residues. V dropped 0 bases and J dropped 7 bases, with 10 bases sitting between them. The CDR3 DNA reads as TGTGCCAGCAGCCAAGATGGGGGGAGGAATGAGCAGTTCTTC. Its protein is CASSQDGGRNEQFF.

The genes are TRBV5-1 and TRBJ1-2, with a tentative D call TRBD1 (5 bases). The CDR3 loop spans 13 amino acids. The V end was cut by 4 bases, the J end by 2 bases, with 9 bases between. CDR1 and CDR2 from the germline V gene are SGHRS and YFSETQ. The CDR3 loop is CASSQDMNYGYTF. The DNA of the CDR3 is TGCGCCAGCAGCCAGGACATGAACTATGGCTACACCTTC. Together with reference TRBV5-1 and TRBJ1-2, the CDR3 gives the full variable domain: KAGVTQTPRYLIKTRGQQVTLSCSPISGHRSVSWYQQTPGQGLQFLFEYFSETQRNKGNFPGRFSGRQFSNSRSEMNVSTLELGDSALYLCASSQDMNYGYTFGSGTRLTVV.

The gene calls are TRBV11-2 and TRBJ1-1; the D gene is possibly TRBD1 (5 bases). The germline V and J ends were trimmed by 3 bases and 3 bases, with 17 bases remaining between them. Germline values: CDR1 SGHAT, CDR2 FQNNGV. This CDR3 has 16 residues. CDR3 sequence (DNA): TGTGCCAGCAGCTTGAGGGGAGGGCTATTGGACACTGAAGCTTTCTTT. Encoded protein: CASSLRGGLLDTEAFF.

The CDR3 region has the DNA TGCGCCAGCAGCTGGGCACAGGGTTCTGAAGCTTTCTTT. Translated: CASSWAQGSEAFF. The chain uses TRBV5-1 and TRBJ1-1; D might be TRBD1 (6 bases). Trimming stripped 3 bases from V and 6 bases from J, with 12 bases between. Germline V gives CDR1 SGHRS, CDR2 YFSETQ. The CDR3 consists of 13 residues. The entire variable domain, with the rest obtained from reference TRBV5-1 and TRBJ1-1, is as follows: KAGVTQTPRYLIKTRGQQVTLSCSPISGHRSVSWYQQTPGQGLQFLFEYFSETQRNKGNFPGRFSGRQFSNSRSEMNVSTLELGDSALYLCASSWAQGSEAFFGQGTRLTVV.

This rearrangement joins TRBV4-1 to TRBJ1-5, with a tentative D call TRBD1 (5 bases). With 0 bases removed from V and 8 bases from J, the gap between germline ends came to 17 bases. Germline CDR1 is MGHRA and CDR2 is YSYEKL. This CDR3 has 16 amino acids. Here the CDR3 reads CASSQDSSRDWEPQHF. The CDR3, as DNA: TGCGCCAGCAGCCAAGACTCGAGCAGGGACTGGGAGCCCCAGCATTTT.

The rearrangement joins TRBV5-1 to TRBJ1-2; TRBD1 aligns across 9 bases. Germline CDR1 and CDR2: SGHRS and YFSETQ. CDR3 size: 14 residues. J gave up 4 bases and V 4 bases, and 5 bases lay outside the gene matches. The CDR3 DNA reads TGCGCCAGCAGCCCGGACAGGGGTGCCTATGGCTACACCTTC. Translation: CASSPDRGAYGYTF.

The chain couples TRBV18 to TRBJ1-3; D might be TRBD1 (6 bases). The CDR3 is 17 residues long. Deletions cut 3 bases from V and 2 bases from J, with 17 bases between. Germline CDR1 is KGHSH and CDR2 is LQKENI. CDR3: CASSPSRTAFAGNTIYF. The CDR3 coding sequence is TGTGCCAGCTCACCCTCCAGGACAGCTTTTGCTGGAAACACCATATATTTT. Based on the CDR3 plus reference TRBV18 and TRBJ1-3, the full variable domain is NAGVMQNPRHLVRRRGQEARLRCSPMKGHSHVYWYRQLPEEGLKFMVYLQKENIIDESGMPKERFSAEFPKEGPSILRIQQVVRGDSAAYFCASSPSRTAFAGNTIYFGEGSWLTVV.